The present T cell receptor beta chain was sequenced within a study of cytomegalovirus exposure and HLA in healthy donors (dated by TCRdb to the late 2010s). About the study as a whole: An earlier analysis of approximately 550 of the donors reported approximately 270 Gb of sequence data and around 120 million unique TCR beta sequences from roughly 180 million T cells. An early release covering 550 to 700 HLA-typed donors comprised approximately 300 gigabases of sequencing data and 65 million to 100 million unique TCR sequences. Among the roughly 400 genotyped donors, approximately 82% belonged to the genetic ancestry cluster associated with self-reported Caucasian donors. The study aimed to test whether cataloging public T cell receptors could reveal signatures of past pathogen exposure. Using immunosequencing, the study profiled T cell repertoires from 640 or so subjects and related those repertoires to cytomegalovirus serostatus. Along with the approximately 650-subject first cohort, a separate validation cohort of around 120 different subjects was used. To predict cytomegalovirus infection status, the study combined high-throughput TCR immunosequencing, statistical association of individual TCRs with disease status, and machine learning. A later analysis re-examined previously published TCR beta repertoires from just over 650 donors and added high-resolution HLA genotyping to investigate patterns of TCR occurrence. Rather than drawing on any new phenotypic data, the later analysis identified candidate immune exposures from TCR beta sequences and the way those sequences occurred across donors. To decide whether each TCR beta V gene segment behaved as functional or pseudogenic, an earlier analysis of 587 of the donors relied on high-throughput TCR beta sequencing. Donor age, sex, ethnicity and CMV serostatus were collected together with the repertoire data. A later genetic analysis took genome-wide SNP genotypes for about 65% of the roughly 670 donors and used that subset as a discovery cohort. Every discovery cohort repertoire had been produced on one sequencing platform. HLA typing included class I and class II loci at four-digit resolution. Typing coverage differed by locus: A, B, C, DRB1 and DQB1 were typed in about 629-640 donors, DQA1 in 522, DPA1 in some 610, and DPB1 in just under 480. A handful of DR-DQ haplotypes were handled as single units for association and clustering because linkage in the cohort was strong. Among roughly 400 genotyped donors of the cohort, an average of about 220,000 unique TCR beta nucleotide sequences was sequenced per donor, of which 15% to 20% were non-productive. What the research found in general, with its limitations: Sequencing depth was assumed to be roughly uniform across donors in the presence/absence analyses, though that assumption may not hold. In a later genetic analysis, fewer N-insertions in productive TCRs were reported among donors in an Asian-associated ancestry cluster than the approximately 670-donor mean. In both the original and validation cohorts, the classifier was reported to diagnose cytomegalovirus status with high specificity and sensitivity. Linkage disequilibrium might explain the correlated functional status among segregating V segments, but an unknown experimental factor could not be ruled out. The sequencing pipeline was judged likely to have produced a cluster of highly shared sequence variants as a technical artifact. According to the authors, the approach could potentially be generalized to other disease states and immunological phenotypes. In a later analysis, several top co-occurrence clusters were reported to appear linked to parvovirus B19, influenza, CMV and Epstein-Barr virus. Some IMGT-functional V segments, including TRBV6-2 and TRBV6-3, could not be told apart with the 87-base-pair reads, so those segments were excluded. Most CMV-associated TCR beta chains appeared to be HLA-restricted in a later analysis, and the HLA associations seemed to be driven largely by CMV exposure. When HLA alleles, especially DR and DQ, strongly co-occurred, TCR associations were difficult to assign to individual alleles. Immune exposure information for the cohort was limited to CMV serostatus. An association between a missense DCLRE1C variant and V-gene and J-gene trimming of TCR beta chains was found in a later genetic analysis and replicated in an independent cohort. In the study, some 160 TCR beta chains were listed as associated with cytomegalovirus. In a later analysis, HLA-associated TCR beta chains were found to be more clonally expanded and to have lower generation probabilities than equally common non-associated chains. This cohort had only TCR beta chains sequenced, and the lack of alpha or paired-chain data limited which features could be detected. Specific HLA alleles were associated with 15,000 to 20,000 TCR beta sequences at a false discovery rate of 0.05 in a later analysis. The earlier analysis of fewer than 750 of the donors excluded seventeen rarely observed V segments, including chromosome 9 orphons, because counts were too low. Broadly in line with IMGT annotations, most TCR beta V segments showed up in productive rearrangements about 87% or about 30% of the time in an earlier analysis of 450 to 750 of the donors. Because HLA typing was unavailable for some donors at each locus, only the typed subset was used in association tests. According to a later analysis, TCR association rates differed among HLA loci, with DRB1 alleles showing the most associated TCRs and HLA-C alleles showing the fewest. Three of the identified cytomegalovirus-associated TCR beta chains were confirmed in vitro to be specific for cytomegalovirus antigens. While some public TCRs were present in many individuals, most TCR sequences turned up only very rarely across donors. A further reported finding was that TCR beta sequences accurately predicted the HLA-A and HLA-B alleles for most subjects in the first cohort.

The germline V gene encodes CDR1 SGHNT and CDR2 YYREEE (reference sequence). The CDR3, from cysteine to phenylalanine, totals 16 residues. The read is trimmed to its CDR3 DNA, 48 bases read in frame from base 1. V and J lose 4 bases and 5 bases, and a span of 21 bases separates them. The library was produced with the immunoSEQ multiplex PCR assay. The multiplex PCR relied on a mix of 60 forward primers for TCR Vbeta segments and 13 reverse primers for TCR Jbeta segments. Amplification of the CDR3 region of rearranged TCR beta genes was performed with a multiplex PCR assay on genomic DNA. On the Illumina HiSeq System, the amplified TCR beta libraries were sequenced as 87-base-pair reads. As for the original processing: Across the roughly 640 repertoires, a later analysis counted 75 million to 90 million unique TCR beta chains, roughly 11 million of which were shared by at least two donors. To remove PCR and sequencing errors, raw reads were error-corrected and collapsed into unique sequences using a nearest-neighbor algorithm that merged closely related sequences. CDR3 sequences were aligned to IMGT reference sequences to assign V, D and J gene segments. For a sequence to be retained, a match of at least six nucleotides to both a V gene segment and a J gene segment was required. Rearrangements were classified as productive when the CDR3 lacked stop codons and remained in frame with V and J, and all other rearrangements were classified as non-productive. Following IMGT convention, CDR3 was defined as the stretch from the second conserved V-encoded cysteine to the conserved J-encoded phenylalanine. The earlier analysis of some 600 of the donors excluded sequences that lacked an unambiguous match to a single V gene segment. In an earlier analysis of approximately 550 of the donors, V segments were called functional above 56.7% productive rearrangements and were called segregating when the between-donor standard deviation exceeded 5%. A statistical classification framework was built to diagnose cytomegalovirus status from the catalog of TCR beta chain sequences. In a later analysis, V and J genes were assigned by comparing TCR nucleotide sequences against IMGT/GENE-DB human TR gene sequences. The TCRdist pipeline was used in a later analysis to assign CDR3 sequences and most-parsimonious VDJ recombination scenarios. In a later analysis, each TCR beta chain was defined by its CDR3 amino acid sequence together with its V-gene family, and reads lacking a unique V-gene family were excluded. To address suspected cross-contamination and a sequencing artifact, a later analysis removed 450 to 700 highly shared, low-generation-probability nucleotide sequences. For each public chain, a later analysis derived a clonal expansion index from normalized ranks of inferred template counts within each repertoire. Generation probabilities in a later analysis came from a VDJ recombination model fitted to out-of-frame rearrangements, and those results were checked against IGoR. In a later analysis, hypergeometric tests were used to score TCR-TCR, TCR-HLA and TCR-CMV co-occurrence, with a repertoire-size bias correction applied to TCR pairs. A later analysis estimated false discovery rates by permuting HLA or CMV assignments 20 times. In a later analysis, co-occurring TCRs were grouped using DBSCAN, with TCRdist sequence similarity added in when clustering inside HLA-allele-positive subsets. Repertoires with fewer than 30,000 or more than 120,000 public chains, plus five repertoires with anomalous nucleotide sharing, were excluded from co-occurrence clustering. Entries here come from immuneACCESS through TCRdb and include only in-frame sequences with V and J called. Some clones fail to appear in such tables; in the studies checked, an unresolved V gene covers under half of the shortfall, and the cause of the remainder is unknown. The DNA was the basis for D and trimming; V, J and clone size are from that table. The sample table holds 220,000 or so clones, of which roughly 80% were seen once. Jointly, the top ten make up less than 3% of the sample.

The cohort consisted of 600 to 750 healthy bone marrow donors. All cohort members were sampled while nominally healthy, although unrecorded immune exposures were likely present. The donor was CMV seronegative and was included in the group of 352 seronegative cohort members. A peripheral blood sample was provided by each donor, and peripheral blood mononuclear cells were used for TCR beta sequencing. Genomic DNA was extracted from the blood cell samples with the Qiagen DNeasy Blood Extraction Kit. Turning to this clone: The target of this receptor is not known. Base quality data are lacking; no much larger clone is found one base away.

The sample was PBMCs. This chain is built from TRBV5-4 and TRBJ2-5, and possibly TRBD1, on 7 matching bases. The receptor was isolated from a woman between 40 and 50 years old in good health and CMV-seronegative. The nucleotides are TGTGCCAGCAGCGGAAAAAACAGGGGTCGGGGGGAGACCCAGTACTTC. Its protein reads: CASSGKNRGRGETQYF. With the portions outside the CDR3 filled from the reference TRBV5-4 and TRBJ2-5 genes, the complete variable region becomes ETGVTQSPTHLIKTRGQQVTLRCSSQSGHNTVSWYQQALGQGPQFIFQYYREEENGRGNFPPRFSGLQFPNYSSELNVNALELDDSALYLCASSGKNRGRGETQYFGPGTRLLVL.